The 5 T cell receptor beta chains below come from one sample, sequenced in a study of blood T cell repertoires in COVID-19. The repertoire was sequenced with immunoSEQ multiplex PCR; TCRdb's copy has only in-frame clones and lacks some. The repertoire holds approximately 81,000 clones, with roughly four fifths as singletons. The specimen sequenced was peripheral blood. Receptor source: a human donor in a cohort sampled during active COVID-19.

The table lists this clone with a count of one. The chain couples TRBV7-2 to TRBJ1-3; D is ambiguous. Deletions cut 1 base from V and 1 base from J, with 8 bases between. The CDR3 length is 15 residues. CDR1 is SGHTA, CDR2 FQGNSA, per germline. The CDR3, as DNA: TGTGCCAGCAGCTTAGTTTCAGGATCTGGAAACACCATATATTTT. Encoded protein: CASSLVSGSGNTIYF.

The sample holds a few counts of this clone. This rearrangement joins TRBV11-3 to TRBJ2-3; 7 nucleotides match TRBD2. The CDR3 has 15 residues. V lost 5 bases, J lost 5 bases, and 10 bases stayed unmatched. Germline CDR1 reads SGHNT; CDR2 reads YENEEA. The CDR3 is CASSPGLLSGDTQYF. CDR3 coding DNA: TGTGCCAGCAGCCCGGGACTACTCTCAGGAGATACGCAGTATTTT.

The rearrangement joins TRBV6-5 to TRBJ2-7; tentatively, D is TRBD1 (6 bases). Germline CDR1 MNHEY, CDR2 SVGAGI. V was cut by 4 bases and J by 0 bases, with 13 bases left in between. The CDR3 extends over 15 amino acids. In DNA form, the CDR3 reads TGTGCCAGCAGTTCCCGGGACAAGAGCTCCTACGAGCAGTACTTC. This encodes CASSSRDKSSYEQYF.

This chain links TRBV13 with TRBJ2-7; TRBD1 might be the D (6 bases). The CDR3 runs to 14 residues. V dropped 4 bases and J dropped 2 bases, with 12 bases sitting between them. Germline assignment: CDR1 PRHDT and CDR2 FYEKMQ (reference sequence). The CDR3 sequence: CASSWAGEPYEQYF. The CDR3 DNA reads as TGTGCCAGCAGCTGGGCAGGGGAACCCTACGAGCAGTACTTC.

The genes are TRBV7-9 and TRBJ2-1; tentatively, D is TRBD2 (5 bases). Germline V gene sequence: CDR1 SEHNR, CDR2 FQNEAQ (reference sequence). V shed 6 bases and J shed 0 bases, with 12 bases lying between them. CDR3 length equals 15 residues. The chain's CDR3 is CASSLSGSSYNEQFF. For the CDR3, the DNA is TGTGCCAGCAGTTTGAGCGGTAGCTCCTACAATGAGCAGTTCTTC.